This TCR beta chain was sequenced in a study of blood T cell repertoires in COVID-19. Repertoires were generated with immunoSEQ multiplex PCR, while TCRdb's copy carries only in-frame clones and drops some. The sample shows more than 95,000 clones, under 80% of them seen only once. This clone was recorded once. What was sequenced was peripheral blood. The sequence was obtained from a man aged 45-65 years with acute or convalescent COVID-19.

The CDR3 loop is CASSLGTNTGELFF. The CDR3, as DNA: TGTGCCAGCAGTTTAGGGACAAACACCGGGGAGCTGTTTTTT. The chain combines TRBV27 with TRBJ2-2; weak D call: TRBD1 (6 bases). Trimming took 2 bases from V and 2 from J, leaving 6 bases between them. From germline, CDR1 is MNHEY and CDR2 SMNVEV (reference sequence). This CDR3 has 14 residues.